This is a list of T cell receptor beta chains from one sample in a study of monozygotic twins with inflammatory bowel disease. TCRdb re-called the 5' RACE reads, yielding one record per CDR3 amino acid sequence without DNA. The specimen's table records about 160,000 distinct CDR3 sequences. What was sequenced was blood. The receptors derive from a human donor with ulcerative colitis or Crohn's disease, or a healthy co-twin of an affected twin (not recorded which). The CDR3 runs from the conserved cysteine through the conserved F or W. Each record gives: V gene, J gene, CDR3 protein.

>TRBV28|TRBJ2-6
CASSLASGANVLTF
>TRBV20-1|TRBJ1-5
CSANTPMDQPQHF
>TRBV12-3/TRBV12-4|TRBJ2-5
CASALAGGQTQYF
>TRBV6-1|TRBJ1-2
CASTPTGLNYGYTF
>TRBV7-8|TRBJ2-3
CASSLQGSSTDTQYF
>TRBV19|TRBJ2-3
CASGKTSGAGGGTQYF
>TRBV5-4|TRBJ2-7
CASSPKPAGGRTYEQYF
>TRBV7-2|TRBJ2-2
CASSSRTANTGELFF
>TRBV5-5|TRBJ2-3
CASSPPPLTQYF
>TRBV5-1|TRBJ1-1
CASSTQMAVGLNTEAFF
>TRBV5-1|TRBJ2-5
CASSLVPGSQETQYF
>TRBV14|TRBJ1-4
CASSQETTNEKLFF
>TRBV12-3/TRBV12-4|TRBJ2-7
CASSFYRDSYEQYF
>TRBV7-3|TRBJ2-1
CASSFAGGGNEQFF
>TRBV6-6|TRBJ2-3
CASSYQGPMQYF
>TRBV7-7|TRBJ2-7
CASSPGVGLYEQYF
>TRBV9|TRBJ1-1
CASSVGSQFGTEAFF
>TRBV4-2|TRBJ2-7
CASSQEVRASGATYEQYF
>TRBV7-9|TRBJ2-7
CASSDETGGYEQYF
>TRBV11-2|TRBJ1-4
CASSSASGANEKLFF
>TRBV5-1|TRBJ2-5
CASSSRTSGGATETQYF
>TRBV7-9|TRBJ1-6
CASSLAEGTSYNSPLHF
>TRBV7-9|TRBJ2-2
CASSSGTGFPGELFF
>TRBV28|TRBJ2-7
CASSLYWTSGGYEQYF
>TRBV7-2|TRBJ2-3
CASSPRNTLDTQYF
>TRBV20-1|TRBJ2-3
CSARGTSGGTDTQYF
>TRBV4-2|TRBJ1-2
CASSQTTGDVYGYTF
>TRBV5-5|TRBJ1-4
CGSSLWWTENEKLFF
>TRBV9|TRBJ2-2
CASSIDALTGELFF
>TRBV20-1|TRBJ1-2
CSAPRRDNEGDTF
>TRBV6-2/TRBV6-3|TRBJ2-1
CATHQGAYNEQFF
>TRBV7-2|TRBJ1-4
CASSLTQPYVEKLFF
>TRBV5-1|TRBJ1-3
CASSPQPRGRSGNTIYF
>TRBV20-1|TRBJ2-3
CSARVTPPGSPADTQYF
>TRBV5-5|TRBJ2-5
CASVRGQQLDVGTETQYF
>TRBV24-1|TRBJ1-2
CATGKGGGYGYTF
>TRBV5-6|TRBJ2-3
CASRRRAFTDTQYF
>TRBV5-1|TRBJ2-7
CASSSRSLGNEQYF
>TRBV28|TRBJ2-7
CASSLQGGDSYEQYF